These T cell receptor beta chains were read from a single sample in a study of blood T cell repertoires in COVID-19. Only in-frame clones appear in the TCRdb table, and some are missing; sequencing was by immunoSEQ multiplex PCR. The sample has 200,000 to 250,000 clones, roughly 85% seen once. Sequences were obtained from PBMCs or T cells enriched from blood (not recorded which). The receptors derive from a woman in her 40s with acute COVID-19. The CDR3 runs from the conserved cysteine through the conserved F or W. The order of the fields is J gene, V gene, CDR3 length, CDR3 protein.

j_gene: TRBJ1-1
v_gene: TRBV12-3/TRBV12-4
len: 13
CDR3aa: CASSPGQGARAFF

j_gene: TRBJ1-1
v_gene: TRBV6-5
len: 14
CDR3aa: CASKGGGGITEAFF

j_gene: TRBJ1-5
v_gene: TRBV19
len: 14
CDR3aa: CASSRQGAKQPQHF

j_gene: TRBJ1-1
v_gene: TRBV4-1
len: 14
CDR3aa: CATHHSLGNTEAFF

j_gene: TRBJ1-4
v_gene: TRBV6-5
len: 14
CDR3aa: CASRDRGWSEKLFF

j_gene: TRBJ2-7
v_gene: TRBV19
len: 15
CDR3aa: CASSTRTGSSYEQYF

j_gene: TRBJ1-2
v_gene: TRBV7-6
len: 15
CDR3aa: CASSPSPGQAYGYTF

j_gene: TRBJ1-5
v_gene: TRBV18
len: 16
CDR3aa: CASSPFPGVSNQPQHF

j_gene: TRBJ1-6
v_gene: TRBV18
len: 15
CDR3aa: CASSPGQTGDSPLHF

j_gene: TRBJ1-5
v_gene: TRBV29-1
len: 12
CDR3aa: CSVGQLNQPQHF

j_gene: TRBJ1-1
v_gene: TRBV5-1
len: 14
CDR3aa: CASSSSAGSPEAFF

j_gene: TRBJ1-4
v_gene: TRBV11-2
len: 14
CDR3aa: CASSPDRGRDKLFF

j_gene: TRBJ1-2
v_gene: TRBV2
len: 17
CDR3aa: CASSTRTGGASYYGYTF

j_gene: TRBJ2-3
v_gene: TRBV3-1/TRBV3-2
len: 15
CDR3aa: CASSLRRLLRYEKYF

j_gene: TRBJ2-1
v_gene: TRBV19
len: 12
CDR3aa: CASSIGGYEQFF

j_gene: TRBJ1-1
v_gene: TRBV5-1
len: 15
CDR3aa: CASSSAGAWTPEAFF

j_gene: TRBJ1-2
v_gene: TRBV6-2/TRBV6-3
len: 14
CDR3aa: CASSYGHGFYGYTF

j_gene: TRBJ2-2
v_gene: TRBV5-1
len: 13
CDR3aa: CASSWKGAGELFF

j_gene: TRBJ1-1
v_gene: TRBV5-6
len: 15
CDR3aa: CASSPLGTSNTEAFF

j_gene: TRBJ1-1
v_gene: TRBV12-3/TRBV12-4
len: 13
CDR3aa: CASSSRQGGEAFF

j_gene: TRBJ1-2
v_gene: TRBV5-4
len: 17
CDR3aa: CASRYGQGASGNYGYTF

j_gene: TRBJ2-3
v_gene: TRBV10-1
len: 15
CDR3aa: CASSKGQASTDTQYF

j_gene: TRBJ1-1
v_gene: TRBV18
len: 15
CDR3aa: CASSPLPSLGSEAFF

j_gene: TRBJ1-2
v_gene: TRBV29-1
len: 10
CDR3aa: CSVASYGYTF

j_gene: TRBJ1-3
v_gene: TRBV2
len: 15
CDR3aa: CASSVYRNSGNTIYF

j_gene: TRBJ1-5
v_gene: TRBV7-2
len: 16
CDR3aa: CASSQDSRLSNQPQHF

j_gene: TRBJ2-1
v_gene: TRBV30
len: 15
CDR3aa: CAWILRGSLHNEQFF

j_gene: TRBJ2-2
v_gene: TRBV2
len: 14
CDR3aa: CASRPDRGGGELFF

j_gene: TRBJ1-1
v_gene: TRBV6-5
len: 14
CDR3aa: CASSYSAQNTEAFF

j_gene: TRBJ2-5
v_gene: TRBV25-1
len: 17
CDR3aa: CASSEWTSGTAGETQYF

j_gene: TRBJ2-2
v_gene: TRBV5-1
len: 15
CDR3aa: CASSVGQRNTGELFF